This T cell receptor (beta chain) comes out of a study of tissue T cells after allogeneic stem cell transplantation. Study-wide results and limits: In patients and mice, blood and spleen missed much of tissue repertoire. Alloreactivity or antigen specificity of tissue TCRs was not determined; some clones might be host cells. Motif-based clustering found tissue-specific repertoire signatures shared across patients, though few clones were shared. Anatomically similar tissues had similar TCR repertoires within each patient.

V lost 1 base and J 5 bases, leaving 6 bases between the germline ends. CDR1 SGHSN and CDR2 HYEKVE come from the germline V gene. The CDR3 consists of 12 residues. With respect to this clone: Its antigen is currently unknown. Gene names refer to mouse genes. The read comes to an end 1 residue before the CDR3 does, leaving the germline J gene to fill in the end. The sample carries other DNA sequences with the same CDR3.

Clones were read by immunoSEQ multiplex PCR, and TCRdb kept only the in-frame ones, dropping some. The sample yields nearly 50,000 clones, nearly 75% seen once. The sequence was collected from a pool of C57BL/6 mice in good health. The sample comprised sorted cells pooled from one or two spleens. The V call is TRBV12-1, the J call TRBJ2-4; D call uncertain. The sequenced part of the CDR3 DNA is TGTGCCAGCTCTCTAGGCTTAAACACCTTGTAC. Its protein product is CASSLGLNTLY. The CDR3, in full, reads CASSLGLNTLYF.